The following is a T cell receptor beta chain sequence with its context. Its antigen is still unknown. Base qualities are not at hand, and no much larger clone is one base apart. This record belongs to a study of blood T cell repertoires in COVID-19 (TCRdb year 2020). The study in broad terms: The collaborator samples originated in the United States, Italy and Spain and spanned the acute and convalescent phases of COVID-19. Where available, HLA class I and class II types were taken from metadata supplied by the sample provider and were not determined by assay-based typing. The repertoires were released in a freely available public database meant as a resource for research on the immune response to SARS-CoV-2. Deeply sampled blood TCRbeta repertoires from subjects exposed to, actively infected with, or recovered from COVID-19 were included in the dataset. Sample metadata almost always included a de-identified subject ID, COVID-19 status, age in years and sex. Samples came from the ongoing ImmuneRACE study (first 160 participants) plus 1,254 subjects from 6 global collaborators. The material from the prospective study consisted of cDNA or gDNA derived from T cells, B-cell-depleted T cells, or PBMCs.

Points the paper makes about the study in general: The amount of clinical and demographic metadata varied by source and participant and was provided uncurated.

V and J are trimmed by 5 bases and 4 bases, and the gene matches miss 9 bases of the junction. From the cysteine up to the phenylalanine, the CDR3 has a length of 16 residues. Only the CDR3 DNA is retained, 48 bases long and in frame from the first base. The germline V gene yields KGHDR for CDR1 and SFDVKD for CDR2. TCRbeta CDR3 regions were amplified from genomic DNA by means of the immunoSEQ Assay, a bias-controlled multiplex PCR. The paper's processing steps were these. Nucleated cell counts per sample were estimated from amplification of reference gene primers within the assay. Sequence reads were collapsed and filtered to measure the absolute abundance of every unique TCRbeta CDR3 rearrangement. Productive Simpson clonality was computed per sample as the square root of Simpson's diversity index over productive rearrangements. TCRdb obtained this table from immuneACCESS and retained in-frame rearrangements with V and J assigned. These tables miss some clones; where compared with another copy, unresolved V genes account for less than half of the shortfall, and the remainder is unexplained. The D gene and trimming were derived from the DNA, and the V and J assignments and clone size from that table. A total of 270,000 or so clones appear in this sample, roughly 80% of them only once. Jointly, the top ten make up approximately 3.6% of the sample.

Participants in the prospective study were enrolled through a virtual design, were aged about 18 to 89 years, and lived in approximately 25 United States geographic areas. In the prospective study, participants were assigned to cohorts based on the clinical history participants reported in a screening survey and a study questionnaire. Recovered participants in ImmuneRACE Cohort 3 were defined as having two consecutive negative NP/OP PCR tests, clearance from a healthcare professional, or resolution of symptoms. In the prospective study, mobile phlebotomists collected whole blood, serum and a nasopharyngeal or oropharyngeal swab from each participant. Prospective study participants could optionally give additional blood draws and questionnaires over an approximately 2-month period. Blood samples from the prospective study were shipped frozen or at room temperature prior to DNA extraction.

The TCR originated in a man aged 50 or older who had recovered from COVID-19. The chain links TRBV24-1 with TRBJ2-1, with 8 bases aligning to TRBD2. The sequenced material came from PBMCs or T cells enriched from blood (not recorded which). The nucleotide sequence is TGTGCCACCAGTGGCGTCGGTAGCGGGGTATACAATGAGCAGTTCTTC. Translated, this gives CATSGVGSGVYNEQFF.